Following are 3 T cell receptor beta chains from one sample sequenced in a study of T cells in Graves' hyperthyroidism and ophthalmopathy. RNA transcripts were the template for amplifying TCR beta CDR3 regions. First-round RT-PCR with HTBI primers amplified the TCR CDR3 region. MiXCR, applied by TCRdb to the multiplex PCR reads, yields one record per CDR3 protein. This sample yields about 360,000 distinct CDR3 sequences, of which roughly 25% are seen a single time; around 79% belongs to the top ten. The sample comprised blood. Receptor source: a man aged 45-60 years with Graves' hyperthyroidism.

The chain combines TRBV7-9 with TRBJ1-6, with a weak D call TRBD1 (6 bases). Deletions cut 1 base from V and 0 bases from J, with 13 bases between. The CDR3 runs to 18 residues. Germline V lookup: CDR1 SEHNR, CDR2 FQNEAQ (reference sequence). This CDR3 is CASSLVARGGSYNSPLHF. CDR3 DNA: TGTGCCAGCAGCTTAGTTGCCAGGGGAGGCTCCTATAATTCACCCCTCCACTTT.

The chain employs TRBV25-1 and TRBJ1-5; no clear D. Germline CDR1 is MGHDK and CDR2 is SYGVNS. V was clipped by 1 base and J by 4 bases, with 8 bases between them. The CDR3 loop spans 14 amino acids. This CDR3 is CASSEFQWNQPQHF. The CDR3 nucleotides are TGTGCCAGCAGTGAATTTCAGTGGAATCAGCCCCAGCATTTT.

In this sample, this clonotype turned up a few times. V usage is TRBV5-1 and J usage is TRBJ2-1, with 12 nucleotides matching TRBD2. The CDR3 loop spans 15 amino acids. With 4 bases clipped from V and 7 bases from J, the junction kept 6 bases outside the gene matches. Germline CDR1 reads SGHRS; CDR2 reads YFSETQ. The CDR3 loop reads CASSPLAGGPNEQFF. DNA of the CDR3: TGCGCCAGCAGCCCTCTAGCGGGAGGGCCAAATGAGCAGTTCTTC.